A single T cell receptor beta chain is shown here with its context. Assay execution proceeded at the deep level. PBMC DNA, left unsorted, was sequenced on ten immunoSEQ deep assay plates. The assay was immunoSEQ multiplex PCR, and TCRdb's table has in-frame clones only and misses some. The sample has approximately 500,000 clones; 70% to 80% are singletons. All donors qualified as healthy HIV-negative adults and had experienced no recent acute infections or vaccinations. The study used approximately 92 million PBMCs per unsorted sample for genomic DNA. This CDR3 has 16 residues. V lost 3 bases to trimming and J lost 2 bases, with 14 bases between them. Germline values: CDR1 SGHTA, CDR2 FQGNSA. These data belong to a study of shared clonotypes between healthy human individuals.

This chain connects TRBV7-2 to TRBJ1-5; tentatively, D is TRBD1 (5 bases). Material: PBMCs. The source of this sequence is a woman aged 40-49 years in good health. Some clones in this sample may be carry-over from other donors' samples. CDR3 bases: TGTGCCAGCAGCTTTTCAGGGACCGATGGCAATCAGCCCCAGCATTTT. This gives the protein CASSFSGTDGNQPQHF. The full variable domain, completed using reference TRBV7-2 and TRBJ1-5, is GAGVSQSPSNKVTEKGKDVELRCDPISGHTALYWYRQSLGQGLEFLIYFQGNSAPDKSGLPSDRFSAERTGGSVSTLTIQRTQQEDSAVYLCASSFSGTDGNQPQHFGDGTRLSIL.